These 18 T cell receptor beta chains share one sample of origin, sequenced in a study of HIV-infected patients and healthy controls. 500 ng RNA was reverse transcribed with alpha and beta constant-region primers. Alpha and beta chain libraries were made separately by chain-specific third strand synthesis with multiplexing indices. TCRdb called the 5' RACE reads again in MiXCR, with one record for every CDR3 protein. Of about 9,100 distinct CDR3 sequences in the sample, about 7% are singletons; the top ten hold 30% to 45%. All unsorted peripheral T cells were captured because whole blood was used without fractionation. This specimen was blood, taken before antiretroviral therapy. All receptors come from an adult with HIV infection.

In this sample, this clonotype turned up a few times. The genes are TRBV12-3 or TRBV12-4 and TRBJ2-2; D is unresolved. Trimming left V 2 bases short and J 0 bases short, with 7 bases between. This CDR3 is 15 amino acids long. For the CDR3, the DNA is TGTGCCAGCAGTTTATTGGGGACGAACACCGGGGAGCTGTTTTTT. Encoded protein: CASSLLGTNTGELFF.

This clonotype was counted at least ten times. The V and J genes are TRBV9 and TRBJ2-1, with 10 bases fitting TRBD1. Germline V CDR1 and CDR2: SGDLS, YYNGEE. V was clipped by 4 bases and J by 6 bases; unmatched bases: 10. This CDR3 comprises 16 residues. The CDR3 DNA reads TGTGCCAGCAGCTCCACTGGGACAGGGGTATCCAATGAGCAGTTCTTC. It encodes CASSSTGTGVSNEQFF.

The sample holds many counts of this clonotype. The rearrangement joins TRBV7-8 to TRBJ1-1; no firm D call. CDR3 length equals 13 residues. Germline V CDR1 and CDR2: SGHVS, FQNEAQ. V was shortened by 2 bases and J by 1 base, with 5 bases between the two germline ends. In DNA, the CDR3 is TGTGCCAGCAGCTTAAACAGGAACACTGAAGCTTTCTTT. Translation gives CASSLNRNTEAFF.

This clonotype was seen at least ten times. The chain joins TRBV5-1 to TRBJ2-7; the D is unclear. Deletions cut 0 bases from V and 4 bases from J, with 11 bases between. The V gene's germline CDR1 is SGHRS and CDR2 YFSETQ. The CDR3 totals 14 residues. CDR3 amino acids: CASSLEGLGYEQYF. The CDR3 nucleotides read TGCGCCAGCAGCTTGGAAGGGCTGGGGTACGAGCAGTACTTC. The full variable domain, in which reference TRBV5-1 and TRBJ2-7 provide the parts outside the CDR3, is KAGVTQTPRYLIKTRGQQVTLSCSPISGHRSVSWYQQTPGQGLQFLFEYFSETQRNKGNFPGRFSGRQFSNSRSEMNVSTLELGDSALYLCASSLEGLGYEQYFGPGTRLTVT.

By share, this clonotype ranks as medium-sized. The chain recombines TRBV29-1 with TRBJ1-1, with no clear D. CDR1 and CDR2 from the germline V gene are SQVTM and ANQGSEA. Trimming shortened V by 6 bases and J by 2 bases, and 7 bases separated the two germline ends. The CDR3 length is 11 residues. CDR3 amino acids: CSVGVNTEAFF. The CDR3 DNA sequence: TGCAGCGTGGGCGTCAACACTGAAGCTTTCTTT. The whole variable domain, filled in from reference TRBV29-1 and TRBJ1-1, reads SAVISQKPSRDICQRGTSLTIQCQVDSQVTMMFWYRQQPGQSLTLIATANQGSEATYESGFVIDKFPISRPNLTFSTLTVSNMSPEDSSIYLCSVGVNTEAFFGQGTRLTVV.

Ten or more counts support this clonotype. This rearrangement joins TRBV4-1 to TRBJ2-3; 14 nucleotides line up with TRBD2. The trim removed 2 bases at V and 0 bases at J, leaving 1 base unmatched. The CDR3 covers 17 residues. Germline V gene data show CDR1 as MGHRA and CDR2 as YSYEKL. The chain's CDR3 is CASSQRTSGGSTDTQYF. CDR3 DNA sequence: TGCGCCAGCAGCCAAAGGACTAGCGGGGGGAGCACAGATACGCAGTATTTT.

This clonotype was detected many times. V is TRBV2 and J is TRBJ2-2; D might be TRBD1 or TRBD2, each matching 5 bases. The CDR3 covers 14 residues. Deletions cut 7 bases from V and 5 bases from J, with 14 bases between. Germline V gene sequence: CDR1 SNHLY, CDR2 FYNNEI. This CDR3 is CASIRDEATGELFF. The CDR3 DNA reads TGTGCCAGCATTCGGGACGAAGCGACCGGGGAGCTGTTTTTT.

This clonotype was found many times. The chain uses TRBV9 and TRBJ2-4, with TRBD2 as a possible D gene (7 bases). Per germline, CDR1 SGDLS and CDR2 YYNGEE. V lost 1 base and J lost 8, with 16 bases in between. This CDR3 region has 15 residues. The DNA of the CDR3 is TGTGCCAGCAGCGTACTAGGCAGGGAGGGGGACATTCAGTACTTC. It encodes CASSVLGREGDIQYF.

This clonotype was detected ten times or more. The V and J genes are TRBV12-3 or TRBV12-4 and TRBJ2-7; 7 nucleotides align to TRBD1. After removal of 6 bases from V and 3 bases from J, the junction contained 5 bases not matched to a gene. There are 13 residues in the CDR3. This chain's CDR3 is CASSSGQSYEQYF. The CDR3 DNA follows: TGTGCCAGCAGCTCGGGACAGAGCTACGAGCAGTACTTC.

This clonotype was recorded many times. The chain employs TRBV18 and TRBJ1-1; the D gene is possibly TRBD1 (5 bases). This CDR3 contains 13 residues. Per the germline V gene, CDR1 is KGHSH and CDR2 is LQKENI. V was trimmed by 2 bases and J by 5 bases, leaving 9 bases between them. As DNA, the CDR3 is TGTGCCAGCTCACCAGGGGCCGAGACTGAAGCTTTCTTT. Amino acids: CASSPGAETEAFF.

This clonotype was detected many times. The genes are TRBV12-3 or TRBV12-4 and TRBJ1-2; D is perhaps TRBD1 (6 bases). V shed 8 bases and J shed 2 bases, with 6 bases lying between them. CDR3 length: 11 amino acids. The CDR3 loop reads CASGTNYGYTF. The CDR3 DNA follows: TGTGCCAGCGGGACAAACTATGGCTACACCTTC.

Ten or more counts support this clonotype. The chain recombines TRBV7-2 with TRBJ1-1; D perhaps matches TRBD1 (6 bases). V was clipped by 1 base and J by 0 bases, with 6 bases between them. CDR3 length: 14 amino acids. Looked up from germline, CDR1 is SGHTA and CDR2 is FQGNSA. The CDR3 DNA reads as TGTGCCAGCAGCTTAGGGACAGTGAACACTGAAGCTTTCTTT. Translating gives CASSLGTVNTEAFF.

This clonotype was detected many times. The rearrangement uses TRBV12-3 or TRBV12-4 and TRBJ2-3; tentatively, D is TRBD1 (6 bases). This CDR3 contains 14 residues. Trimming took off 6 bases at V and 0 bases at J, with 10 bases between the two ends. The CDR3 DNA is TGTGCCAGCAGCCAGGACAGAAGCACAGATACGCAGTATTTT. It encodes CASSQDRSTDTQYF.

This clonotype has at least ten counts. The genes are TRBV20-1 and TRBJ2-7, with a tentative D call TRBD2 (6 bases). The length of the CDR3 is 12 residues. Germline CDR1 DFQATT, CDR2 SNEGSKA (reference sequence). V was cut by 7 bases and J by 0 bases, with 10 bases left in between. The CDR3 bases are TGCAGTGTGCAGCGGGCCTCCTACGAGCAGTACTTC. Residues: CSVQRASYEQYF.

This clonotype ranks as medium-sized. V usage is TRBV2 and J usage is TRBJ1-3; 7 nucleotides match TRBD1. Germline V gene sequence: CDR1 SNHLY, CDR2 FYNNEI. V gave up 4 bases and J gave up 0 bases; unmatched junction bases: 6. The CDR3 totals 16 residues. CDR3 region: CASSAGTVRSGNTIYF. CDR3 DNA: TGTGCCAGCAGTGCCGGGACAGTCCGCTCTGGAAACACCATATATTTT.

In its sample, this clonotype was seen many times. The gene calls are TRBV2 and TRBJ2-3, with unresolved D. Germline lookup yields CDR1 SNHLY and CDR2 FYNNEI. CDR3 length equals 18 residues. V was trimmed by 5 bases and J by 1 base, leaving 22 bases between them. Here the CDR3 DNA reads TGTGCCAGCAGTTTTAACCCATCAGTCCTCCTGGGCACAGATACGCAGTATTTT. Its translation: CASSFNPSVLLGTDTQYF.

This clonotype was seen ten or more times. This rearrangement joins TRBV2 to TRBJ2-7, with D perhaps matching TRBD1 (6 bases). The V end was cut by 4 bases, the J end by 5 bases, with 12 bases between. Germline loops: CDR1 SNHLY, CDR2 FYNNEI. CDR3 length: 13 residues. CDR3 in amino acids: CASSGQGRHEQYF. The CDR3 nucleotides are TGTGCCAGCAGTGGGCAGGGGCGCCACGAGCAGTACTTC.

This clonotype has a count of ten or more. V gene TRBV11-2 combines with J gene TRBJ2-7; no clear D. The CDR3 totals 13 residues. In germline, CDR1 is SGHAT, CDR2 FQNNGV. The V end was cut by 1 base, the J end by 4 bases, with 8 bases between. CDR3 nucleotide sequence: TGTGCCAGCAGCTTAGTATTACAGTACGAGCAGTACTTC. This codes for CASSLVLQYEQYF.